This T cell receptor beta chain was documented in a study of vaccination effects on CD4 cells after COVID-19. Profiling relied on immunoSEQ multiplex PCR, and the TCRdb table lists in-frame clones only, not all of them. This sample carries under 40,000 clones, 55% to 85% of them seen once, and the ten largest clones take roughly 30%. This clone was recorded only once. Antigen specificity is unknown. Overall study results and limits: Just 1 of 255 vaccine-induced clones in healthy recipients was cross-reactive.

With the ViraFEST assay, the study expanded antigen-specific CD4+ T cells using viral peptide pools, then sequenced them. Between days 9 and 10 of culture, CD4+ T cells were separated out. The study found no prior SARS-CoV-2 infection in the vaccine recipients, who tested negative for nucleocapsid antibodies. Cultures of a few million PBMC per well contained about 9.5 IU/ml IL-2 plus 10 ug/ml peptides. Days 3 and 7 were when half the medium was replaced with IL-2 medium. The sequence was collected from a human donor who received a COVID-19 vaccine. Material: CD4+ T cells from PBMCs cultured with HCoV-OC43 spike peptides, obtained before COVID-19 vaccination. The subset: HCoV-OC43 spike overlapping peptide pool stimulation.

The CDR3 nucleotides read TGTGCCAATTCGAGGGGACAGGGATTCAACAATGAGCAGTTCTTC. Translating it yields CANSRGQGFNNEQFF. This rearrangement joins TRBV28 to TRBJ2-1, with TRBD1 matching over 9 bases. The CDR3 contains 15 residues. The J segment lost 5 bases and the V segment lost 10 bases, leaving 12 bases of the junction unmatched. Germline V gives CDR1 MDHEN, CDR2 SYDVKM.